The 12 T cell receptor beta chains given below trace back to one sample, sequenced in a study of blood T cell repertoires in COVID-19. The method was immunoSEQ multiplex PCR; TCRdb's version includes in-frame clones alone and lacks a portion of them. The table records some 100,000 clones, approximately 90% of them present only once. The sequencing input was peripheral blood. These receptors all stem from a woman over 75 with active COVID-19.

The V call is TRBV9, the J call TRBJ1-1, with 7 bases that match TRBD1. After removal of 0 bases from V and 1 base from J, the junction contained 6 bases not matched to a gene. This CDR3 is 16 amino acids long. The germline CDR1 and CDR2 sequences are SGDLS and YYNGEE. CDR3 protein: CASSVGEGATNTEAFF. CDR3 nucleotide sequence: TGTGCCAGCAGCGTAGGTGAGGGGGCGACGAACACTGAAGCTTTCTTT.

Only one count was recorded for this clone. The CDR3: CASSYMGLAGGGTGELFF. The CDR3 DNA reads TGTGCCAGCAGTTACATGGGACTAGCGGGAGGAGGTACCGGGGAGCTGTTTTTT. The chain employs TRBV6-2 or TRBV6-3 and TRBJ2-2, with 15 bases fitting TRBD2. The length of the CDR3 is 18 residues. CDR1 and CDR2 (germline): MNHEY, SVGEGT. The trim removed 2 bases at V and 5 bases at J, leaving 6 bases unmatched.

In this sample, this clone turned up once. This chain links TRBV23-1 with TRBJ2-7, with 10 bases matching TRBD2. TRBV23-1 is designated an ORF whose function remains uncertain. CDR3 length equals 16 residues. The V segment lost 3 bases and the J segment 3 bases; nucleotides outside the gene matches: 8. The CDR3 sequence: CASSHPKREGCYEQYF. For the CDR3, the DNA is TGCGCCAGCAGTCACCCCAAGCGGGAGGGCTGCTACGAGCAGTACTTC.

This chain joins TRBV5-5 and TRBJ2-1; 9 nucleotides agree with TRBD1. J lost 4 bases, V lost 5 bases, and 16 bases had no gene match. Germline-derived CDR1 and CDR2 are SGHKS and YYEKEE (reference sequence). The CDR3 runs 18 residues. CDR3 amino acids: CASRHTGGLPQPYNEQFF. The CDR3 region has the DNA TGTGCCAGCAGGCACACAGGGGGCCTCCCCCAGCCATACAATGAGCAGTTCTTC.

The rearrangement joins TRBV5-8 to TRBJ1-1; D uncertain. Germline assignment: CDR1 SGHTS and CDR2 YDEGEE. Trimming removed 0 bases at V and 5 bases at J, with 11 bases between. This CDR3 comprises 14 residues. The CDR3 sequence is CASSLAGVSTEAFF. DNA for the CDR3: TGTGCCAGCAGCTTGGCCGGGGTCTCTACTGAAGCTTTCTTT.

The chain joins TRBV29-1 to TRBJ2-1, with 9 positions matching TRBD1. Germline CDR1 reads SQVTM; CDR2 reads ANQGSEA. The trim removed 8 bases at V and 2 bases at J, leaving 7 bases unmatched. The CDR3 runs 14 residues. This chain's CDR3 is CSTRDRETYNEQFF. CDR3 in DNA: TGCAGCACCCGGGACAGGGAAACCTACAATGAGCAGTTCTTC.

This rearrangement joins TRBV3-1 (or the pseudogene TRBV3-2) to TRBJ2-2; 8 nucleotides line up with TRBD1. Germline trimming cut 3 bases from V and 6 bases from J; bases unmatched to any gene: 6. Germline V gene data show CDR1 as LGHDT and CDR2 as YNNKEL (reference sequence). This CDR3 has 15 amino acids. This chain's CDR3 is CASSQLGQGPGELFF. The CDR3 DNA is TGTGCCAGCAGCCAGTTAGGACAGGGTCCCGGGGAGCTGTTTTTT.

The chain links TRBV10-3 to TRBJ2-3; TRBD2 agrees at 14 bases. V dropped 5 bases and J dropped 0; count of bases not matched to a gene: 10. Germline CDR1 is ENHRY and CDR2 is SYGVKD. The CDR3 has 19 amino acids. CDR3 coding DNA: TGTGCCATCAGTCGGACAGGGACTAGCGGGGGTACTAGCACAGATACGCAGTATTTT. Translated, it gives CAISRTGTSGGTSTDTQYF.

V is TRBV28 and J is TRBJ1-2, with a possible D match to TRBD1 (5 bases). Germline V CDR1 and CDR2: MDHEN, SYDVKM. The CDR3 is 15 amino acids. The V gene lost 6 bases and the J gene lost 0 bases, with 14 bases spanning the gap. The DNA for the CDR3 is TGTGCCAGCAGCCTCGGGGGACCTTCTAACTATGGCTACACCTTC. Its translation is CASSLGGPSNYGYTF.

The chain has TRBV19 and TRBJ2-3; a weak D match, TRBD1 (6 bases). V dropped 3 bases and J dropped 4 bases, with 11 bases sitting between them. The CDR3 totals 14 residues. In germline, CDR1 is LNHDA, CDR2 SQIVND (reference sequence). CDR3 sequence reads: CASSMIQGPDTQYF. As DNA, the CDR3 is TGTGCCAGTAGTATGATACAGGGTCCAGATACGCAGTATTTT.

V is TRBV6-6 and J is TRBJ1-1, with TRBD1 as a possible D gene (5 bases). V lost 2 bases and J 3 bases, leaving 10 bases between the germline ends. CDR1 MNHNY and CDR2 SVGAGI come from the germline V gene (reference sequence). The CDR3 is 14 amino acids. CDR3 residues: CASSYRKGDTEAFF. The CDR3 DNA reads TGTGCCAGCAGTTACCGGAAAGGGGACACTGAAGCTTTCTTT.

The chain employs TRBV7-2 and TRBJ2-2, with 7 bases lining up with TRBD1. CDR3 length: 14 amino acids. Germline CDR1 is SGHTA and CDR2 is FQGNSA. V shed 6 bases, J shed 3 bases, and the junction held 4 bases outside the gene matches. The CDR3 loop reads CASRPQGYTGELFF. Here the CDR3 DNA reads TGTGCCAGCAGGCCACAGGGGTACACCGGGGAGCTGTTTTTT.